This TCR beta chain was sequenced during a study of T-cell memory formation after mild COVID-19. Whole-study context: Largely donor-specific TCR clusters were found.

Study findings and constraints: Of the contracting clones, CD4+ ones lay mainly in CM and EM, and CD8+ ones in EMRA. Researchers found some responding clones in pre-infection memory, a sign that cross-reactive memory joined.

TCR alpha and TCR beta cDNA libraries carrying sample barcodes and UMIs were produced by 5'RACE using constant-segment primers. TCRdb independently ran MiXCR on the 5' RACE reads; one entry per CDR3 protein. The profile shows around 180,000 distinct CDR3 sequences, approximately 17% of them singletons. At least ten counts were recorded for this clonotype. Antigen specificity is unknown. The V and J ends lost 4 bases and 1 base respectively, with 8 bases between them. Germline V gene data show CDR1 as SGHRS and CDR2 as YFSETQ. The CDR3 has 14 amino acids. Sequencing input: PBMCs or a T cell subset sorted from them (not recorded which). This clonotype was obtained from a man younger than 30 who had mild COVID-19 (a few samples of this study predate the infection). Cell type and time point are not known. The chain employs TRBV5-1 and TRBJ1-4, with D possibly being TRBD1 (5 bases). The CDR3, as DNA: TGCGCCAGCAGCCGAGGGGTAACTAATGAAAAACTGTTTTTT. Amino acids: CASSRGVTNEKLFF.